This TCR beta chain was identified in a study of T cells after yellow fever vaccination (dated 2019 in TCRdb). Regarding the complete study: Libraries from fractions with low cell numbers were prepared with the SMART-Seq v4 Ultra Low Input RNA kit. To follow T-cell clones before and after primary and booster YFV17D yellow fever vaccination, bulk TCR alpha and beta repertoires were sequenced over time. The cohort comprised two healthy male donors, one aged 18 to 29 and one aged 30 to 40 years. Bulk PBMC replicates and cell subsets were isolated from blood drawn at multiple timepoints before and after both primary and secondary immunization.

Study-level results and caveats: Most clones expanded after primary vaccination (around 96% of CD4 and 88% of CD8) were re-detected after the booster, suggesting that broad memory maintenance occurred. Because abundant contaminating clonotypes from the bulk population could be contained in FACS-sorted repertoires, computational filtering was required. A small fraction of clonotypes appeared in both the CD4 and CD8 compartments, likely as a result of convergent recombination. The study included only a couple of donors, which limits how far the findings can be generalized. Compared with the primary T-cell response, the secondary T-cell response was weaker but faster, peaking on day 5 rather than day 15.

TCR cDNA was synthesized by 5'RACE template switching, through which a universal primer site and unique molecular identifiers were introduced. Priming of cDNA synthesis was performed from both the TCR alpha and TCR beta constant segments. Libraries were amplified in two PCR steps, with sample barcodes and sequencing adapters added in the second step. Sequencing of libraries was done on Illumina HiSeq 2500 (2x100 bp) or NovaSeq (2x150 bp). The study's own analysis went as follows. Demultiplexing of reads and collapsing into UMI consensus sequences were performed with MIGEC, and V(D)J alignment was carried out with MiXCR. Using edgeR on replicate PBMC samples, clonotypes were called vaccine-responding if FDR was below 0.01 and the log2 fold change was above 5 up to day 15. Bulk clonotypes were assigned CD4 or CD8 identity according to which sequenced CD4 or CD8 repertoire held them at higher abundance. The public reads were quality trimmed at Q25 with fastp and then assembled into clones with MiXCR by TCRdb, keeping productive beta chains. Records with the same CDR3 protein are collapsed into one entry carrying the most frequent genes and DNA. The V and J calls reflect TCRdb's pipeline rather than the authors' work. In this sample the table shows around 350,000 distinct CDR3 sequences, 6.2% of which occur a single time. Approximately 15% of the sample is in the top ten clones.

The meaning of the sample's treatment or condition label: live attenuated yellow fever vaccine strain. At each blood-draw timepoint, two biological replicates of bulk PBMCs were collected. PBMCs were isolated from peripheral blood using a standard Ficoll-Paque protocol. TriZol was used to extract RNA from bulk PBMCs, from CD4 and CD8 fractions, and from dextramer-positive and dextramer-negative fractions. Ten or more counts support this clonotype. Its antigen specificity is not known. Per-base qualities were not stored, and no clone one base away is much larger. The junction shows trimming of 1 base on V and 0 bases on J, plus 7 bases between the germline ends. Counted from cysteine to phenylalanine, this CDR3 has 15 amino acids. Kept here is only the CDR3 DNA, which spans 45 bases and is read in frame from base 1. CDR1 and CDR2, looked up from the germline V gene, are SGHTA and FQGNSA.

The chain is encoded by TRBV7-2 joined to TRBJ2-1; the D gene is perhaps TRBD1, from 6 matching bases. The sequence was obtained from a man aged 25-40 years who received the YFV17D yellow fever vaccine. This material consisted of PBMCs, taken 5 days after the yellow fever booster vaccination. The DNA sequence is as follows: TGTGCCAGCAGCTTAGTAGGGGGCTCCTACAATGAGCAGTTCTTC. Its product reads: CASSLVGGSYNEQFF.